The entry that follows covers one T cell receptor beta chain sequence. In the source study's methods: The assay estimated nucleated cells by amplifying reference gene primers. Generated by immunoSEQ multiplex PCR, the TCRdb table keeps only in-frame clones and is missing some. The D gene and trimming were derived from the DNA, and the V and J assignments and clone size from that table. The data show approximately 89,000 clones, 70% to 90% seen once. These data belong to a study of blood T cell repertoires in COVID-19. About the study: T cells, B-cell-depleted T cells, or PBMCs provided the cDNA or gDNA that served as material.

With V trimmed by 7 bases and J by 4 bases, 10 bases remained unmatched. The germline gives CDR1 MNHNY, CDR2 SVGAGI (reference sequence). The length of the CDR3 is 15 residues. The sequence came from a man aged 70 or older with acute or convalescent COVID-19. The sequencing input was peripheral blood. The chain couples TRBV6-6 to TRBJ2-1; the match to TRBD2 covers 7 bases. CDR3: CASIQDPGGYNEQFF. DNA for the CDR3: TGTGCCAGCATTCAGGACCCCGGGGGGTACAATGAGCAGTTCTTC.